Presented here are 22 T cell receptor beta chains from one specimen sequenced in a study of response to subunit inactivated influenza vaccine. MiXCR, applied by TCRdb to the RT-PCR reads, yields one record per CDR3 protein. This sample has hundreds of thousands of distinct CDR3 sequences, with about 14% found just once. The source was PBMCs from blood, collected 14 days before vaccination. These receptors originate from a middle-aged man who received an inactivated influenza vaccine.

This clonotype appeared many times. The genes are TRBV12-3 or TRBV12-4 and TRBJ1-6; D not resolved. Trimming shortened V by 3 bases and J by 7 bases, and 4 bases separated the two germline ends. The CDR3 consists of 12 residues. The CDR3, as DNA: TGTGCCAGCAGTTTGGGAAATTCACCCCTCCACTTT. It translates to CASSLGNSPLHF.

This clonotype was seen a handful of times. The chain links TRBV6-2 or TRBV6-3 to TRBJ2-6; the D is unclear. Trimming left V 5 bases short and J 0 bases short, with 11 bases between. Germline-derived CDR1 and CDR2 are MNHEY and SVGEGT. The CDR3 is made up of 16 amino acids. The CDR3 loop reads CASSTYQPSGANVLTF. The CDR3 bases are TGTGCCAGCAGTACCTATCAGCCCTCTGGGGCCAACGTCCTGACTTTC.

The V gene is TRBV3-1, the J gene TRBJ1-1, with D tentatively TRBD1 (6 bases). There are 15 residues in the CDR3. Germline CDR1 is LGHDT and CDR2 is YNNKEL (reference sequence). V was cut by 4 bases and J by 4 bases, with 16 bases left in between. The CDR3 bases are TGTGCCAGCAGCCCCGACGACAGGTTTATCACTGAAGCTTTCTTT. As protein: CASSPDDRFITEAFF.

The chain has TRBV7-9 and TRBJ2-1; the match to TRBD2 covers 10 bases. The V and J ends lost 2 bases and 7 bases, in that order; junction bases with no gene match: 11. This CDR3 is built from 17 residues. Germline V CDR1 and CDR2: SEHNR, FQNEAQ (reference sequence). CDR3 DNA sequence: TGTGCCAGCAGCTTAAGGGCTAGCGGGGGCCCTACAAATGAGCAGTTCTTC. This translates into CASSLRASGGPTNEQFF.

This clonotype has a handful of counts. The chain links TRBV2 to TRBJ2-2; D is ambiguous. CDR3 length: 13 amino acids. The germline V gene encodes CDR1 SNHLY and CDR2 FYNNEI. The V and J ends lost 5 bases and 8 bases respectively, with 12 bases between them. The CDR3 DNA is TGTGCCAGCAGTATTAGGGATCTGGGGGAGCTGTTTTTT. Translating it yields CASSIRDLGELFF.

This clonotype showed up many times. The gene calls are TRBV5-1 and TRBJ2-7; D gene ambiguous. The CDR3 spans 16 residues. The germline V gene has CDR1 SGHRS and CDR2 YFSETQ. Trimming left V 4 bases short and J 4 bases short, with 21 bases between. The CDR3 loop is CASSRRASAKNYEQYF. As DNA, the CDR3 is TGCGCCAGCAGCCGCCGGGCGTCAGCAAAGAATTACGAGCAGTACTTC.

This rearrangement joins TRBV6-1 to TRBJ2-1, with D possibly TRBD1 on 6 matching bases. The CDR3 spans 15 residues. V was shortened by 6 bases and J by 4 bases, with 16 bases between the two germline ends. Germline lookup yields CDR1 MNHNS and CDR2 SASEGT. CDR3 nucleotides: TGTGCCAGCAGGAGCGAAATCACAGGGTACAATGAGCAGTTCTTC. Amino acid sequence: CASRSEITGYNEQFF.

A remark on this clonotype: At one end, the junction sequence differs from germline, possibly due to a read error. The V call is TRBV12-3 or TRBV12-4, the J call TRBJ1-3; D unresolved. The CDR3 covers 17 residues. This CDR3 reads CASSLGAASRSGSTIYF. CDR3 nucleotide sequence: TGTGCCAGCAGTTTAGGAGCAGCCTCTCGATCTGGAAGCACCATATATTTT.

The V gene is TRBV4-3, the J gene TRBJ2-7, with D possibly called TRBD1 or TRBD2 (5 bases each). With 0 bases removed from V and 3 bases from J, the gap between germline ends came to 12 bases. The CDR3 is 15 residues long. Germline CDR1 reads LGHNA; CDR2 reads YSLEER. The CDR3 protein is CASSQDRDVYYEQYF. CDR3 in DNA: TGCGCCAGCAGCCAAGATCGGGACGTATACTACGAGCAGTACTTC.

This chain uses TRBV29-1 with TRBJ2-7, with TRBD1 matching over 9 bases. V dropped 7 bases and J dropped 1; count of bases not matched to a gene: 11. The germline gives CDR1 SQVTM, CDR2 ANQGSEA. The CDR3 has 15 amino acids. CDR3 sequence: CSASEGQGLSYEQYF. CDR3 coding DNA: TGCAGCGCTTCTGAGGGACAGGGTCTTTCCTACGAGCAGTACTTC.

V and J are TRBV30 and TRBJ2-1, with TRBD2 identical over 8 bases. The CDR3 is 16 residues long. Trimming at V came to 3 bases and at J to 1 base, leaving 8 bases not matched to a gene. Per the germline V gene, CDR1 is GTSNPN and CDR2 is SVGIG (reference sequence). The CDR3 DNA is TGTGCCTGGAGGCGGCGCGGGGGGCGATCCTACAATGAGCAGTTCTTC. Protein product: CAWRRRGGRSYNEQFF.

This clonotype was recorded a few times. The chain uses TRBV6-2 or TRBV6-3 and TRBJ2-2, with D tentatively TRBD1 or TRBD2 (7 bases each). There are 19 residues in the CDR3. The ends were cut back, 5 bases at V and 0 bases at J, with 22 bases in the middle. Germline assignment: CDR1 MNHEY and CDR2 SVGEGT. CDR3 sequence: CASSDLFPGGGTNTGELFF. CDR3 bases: TGTGCCAGCAGTGACCTCTTTCCAGGGGGGGGAACGAACACCGGGGAGCTGTTTTTT.

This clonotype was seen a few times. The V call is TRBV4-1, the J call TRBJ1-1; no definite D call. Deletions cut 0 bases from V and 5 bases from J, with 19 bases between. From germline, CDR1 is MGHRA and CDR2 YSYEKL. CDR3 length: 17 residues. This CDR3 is CASSQEAIIRVYTEAFF. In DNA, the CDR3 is TGCGCCAGCAGCCAAGAGGCTATTATTAGGGTTTATACTGAAGCTTTCTTT.

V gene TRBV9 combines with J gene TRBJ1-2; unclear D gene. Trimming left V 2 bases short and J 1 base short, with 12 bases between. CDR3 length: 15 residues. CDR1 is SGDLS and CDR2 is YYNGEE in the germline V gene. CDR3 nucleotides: TGTGCCAGCAGCGTGTTGGATACTAATAACTATGGCTACACCTTC. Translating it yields CASSVLDTNNYGYTF.

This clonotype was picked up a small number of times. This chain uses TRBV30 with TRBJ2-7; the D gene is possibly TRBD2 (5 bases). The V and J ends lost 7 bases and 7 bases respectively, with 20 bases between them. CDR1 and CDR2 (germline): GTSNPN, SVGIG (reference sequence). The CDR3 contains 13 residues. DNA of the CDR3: TGTGCCTACGGGATGGGTATCGGCCGGGAGCAGTACTTC. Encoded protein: CAYGMGIGREQYF.

The CDR3 DNA follows: TGTGCCAGCAGCCGGACCCTAGCGGAGACCCAGTACTTC. It codes for CASSRTLAETQYF. This chain connects TRBV5-5 to TRBJ2-5; D may be TRBD2 (6 bases). CDR3 length: 13 amino acids. The V gene's germline CDR1 is SGHKS and CDR2 YYEKEE (reference sequence). Trimming stripped 4 bases from V and 5 bases from J, with 12 bases between. The entire variable domain, with the rest obtained from reference TRBV5-5 and TRBJ2-5, is as follows: DAGVTQSPTHLIKTRGQQVTLRCSPISGHKSVSWYQQVLGQGPQFIFQYYEKEERGRGNFPDRFSARQFPNYSSELNVNALLLGDSALYLCASSRTLAETQYFGPGTRLLVL.

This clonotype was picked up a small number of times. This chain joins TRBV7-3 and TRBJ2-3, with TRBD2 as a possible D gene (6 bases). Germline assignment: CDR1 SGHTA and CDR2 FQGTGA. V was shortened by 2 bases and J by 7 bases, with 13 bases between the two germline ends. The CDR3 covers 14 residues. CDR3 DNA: TGTGCCAGCAGCTTAGGGCGGGACGCTAATACGCAGTATTTT. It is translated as CASSLGRDANTQYF.

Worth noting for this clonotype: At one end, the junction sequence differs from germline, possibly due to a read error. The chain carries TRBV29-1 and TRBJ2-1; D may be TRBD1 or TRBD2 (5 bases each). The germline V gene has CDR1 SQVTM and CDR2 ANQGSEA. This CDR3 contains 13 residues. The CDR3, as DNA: TGCACCGTTTTCCGGGACGGAAAAAATGAGCAGTTCTTC. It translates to CTVFRDGKNEQFF.

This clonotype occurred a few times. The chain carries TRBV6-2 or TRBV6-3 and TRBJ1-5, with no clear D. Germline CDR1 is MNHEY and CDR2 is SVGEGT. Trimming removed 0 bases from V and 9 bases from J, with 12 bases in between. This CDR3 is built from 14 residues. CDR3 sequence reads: CASSYSHPGSPQHF. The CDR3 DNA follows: TGTGCCAGCAGTTACTCGCATCCGGGTTCGCCCCAGCATTTT.

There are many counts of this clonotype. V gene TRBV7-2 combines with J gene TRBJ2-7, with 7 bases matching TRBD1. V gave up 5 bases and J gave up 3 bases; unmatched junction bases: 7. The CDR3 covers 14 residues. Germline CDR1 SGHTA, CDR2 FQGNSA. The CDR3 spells CASSTDRLGYEQYF. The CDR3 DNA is TGTGCCAGCAGCACGGACAGGTTAGGCTACGAGCAGTACTTC.

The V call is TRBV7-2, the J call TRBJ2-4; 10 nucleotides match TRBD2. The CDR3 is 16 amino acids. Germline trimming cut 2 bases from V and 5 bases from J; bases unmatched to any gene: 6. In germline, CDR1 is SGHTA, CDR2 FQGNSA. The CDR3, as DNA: TGTGCCAGCAGCTTACTAGCGGGAGTCGGTGAAAACATTCAGTACTTC. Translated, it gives CASSLLAGVGENIQYF.

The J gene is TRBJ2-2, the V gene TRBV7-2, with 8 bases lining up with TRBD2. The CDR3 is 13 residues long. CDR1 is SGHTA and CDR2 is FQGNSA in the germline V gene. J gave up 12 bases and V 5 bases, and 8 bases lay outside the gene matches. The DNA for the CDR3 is TGTGCCAGCAGCCCTGCCGGGGGGGGCCAGCTGTTTTTT. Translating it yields CASSPAGGGQLFF.